This is a list of T cell receptor beta chains from one sample in a study of OX40 agonist ivuxolimab in advanced cancers. Only in-frame clones appear in the TCRdb table, and some are missing; sequencing was by immunoSEQ multiplex PCR. The profile shows over 40,000 clones, about four fifths of them singletons. This specimen was CD4+ or CD8+ T cells sorted from blood, taken in a trial of the OX40 agonist ivuxolimab. Receptor source: an adult with an advanced solid tumor such as melanoma, head and neck, liver or kidney cancer. Each CDR3 is given without its conserved first and last residue.

J gene	V gene	CDR3 protein
TRBJ1-4	TRBV27	ASTAGQGNEKLF
TRBJ2-2	TRBV11-2	ASSLVRSLTGELF
TRBJ2-1	TRBV5-4	ASSFRSNMGYEQF
TRBJ2-3	TRBV27	ASSLRGGGARADTQY
TRBJ1-1	TRBV27	ASSPRDRGQGVEAF
TRBJ2-7	TRBV15	ATSLRALRHLTSYEQY
TRBJ2-7	TRBV10-3	AAGDRAVGDEQY
TRBJ1-2	TRBV19	ASREPGRIGYGYT
TRBJ2-7	TRBV19	ASSTGQGVYEQY
TRBJ2-7	TRBV15	ATSDAYEQY
TRBJ2-3	TRBV5-1	ASSLARTSGINTQY
TRBJ1-2	TRBV6-6	ASSYAVNYGYT
TRBJ1-3	TRBV30	AFSSQGACGNTIY
TRBJ2-7	TRBV2	ASRAPGVHIYEQY
TRBJ2-4	TRBV19	ASSSRRAGGVVAKNIQY
TRBJ2-2	TRBV5-6	ASTLLGNTGELF
TRBJ2-2	TRBV6-1	ASSRQNRDTGELF
TRBJ1-2	TRBV5-1	ASSPTVLYGYT
TRBJ2-5	TRBV15	ATSRGGAIQETQY
TRBJ2-3	TRBV2	ASLYTDTQY
TRBJ2-2	TRBV11-2	ASSWEGWTGELF
TRBJ2-3	TRBV5-4	ASSQVSEPTNTQY
TRBJ2-5	TRBV5-5	ASSLEWATQETQY
TRBJ1-6	TRBV21-1	ANSGGFLLRNSPLH
TRBJ2-1	TRBV5-1	ASSLEQRGAYNEQF
TRBJ1-5	TRBV19	ASSTGTGSSNQPQH
TRBJ2-5	TRBV20-1	SAQAQETQY
TRBJ1-2	TRBV7-9	ASSLGQGSYDYGYT
TRBJ1-4	TRBV2	ASSVRITNEKLF
TRBJ1-2	TRBV18	ASTQGATSYGYT